These 3 T cell receptor beta chains were sequenced from one sample in a study of cytomegalovirus exposure and HLA in healthy donors (TCRdb year 2017). Library preparation used the immunoSEQ multiplex PCR assay. For the multiplex PCR, a mixture combining 60 forward primers for TCR Vbeta segments and 13 reverse primers for TCR Jbeta segments was used. TCRdb provides this immuneACCESS table in a form limited to in-frame rearrangements. Some clones are lacking; in checked studies, under half of them reflect an unresolved V gene, and why the rest are absent is not known. Across this sample there are around 100,000 clones, with over 60% seen only once. The ten most abundant clones make up about 8.6% of the sample. Sequenced: PBMCs. The receptors come from a man in his late teens or twenties in good health and CMV-seropositive.

The gene calls are TRBV5-6 and TRBJ2-1; tentative D call: TRBD2 (6 bases). CDR1 and CDR2 from the germline V gene are SGHDT and YYEEEE. The CDR3 covers 16 residues. V was cut by 4 bases and J by 2 bases, with 16 bases left in between. The CDR3 nucleotides read TGTGCCAGCAGCAAGGAGCATCGCGGGGCCTACAATGAGCAGTTCTTC. Translating gives CASSKEHRGAYNEQFF.

This rearrangement joins TRBV6-5 to TRBJ2-2; 11 bases fit TRBD1. This CDR3 contains 16 residues. The germline CDR1 and CDR2 sequences are MNHEY and SVGAGI. Trimming took 2 bases from V and 6 from J; bases not matched to a gene: 5. The DNA for the CDR3 is TGTGCCAGCAGTTACCGGACAGGGGGCGCCCCCGGGGAGCTGTTTTTT. This gives the protein CASSYRTGGAPGELFF.

CDR3 residues: CASSYYGLGGEKLFF. The CDR3 nucleotides are TGTGCCAGCAGTTACTACGGCCTGGGGGGTGAAAAACTGTTTTTT. V and J are TRBV6-5 and TRBJ1-4, with D possibly matching TRBD1 (5 bases). Germline V gives CDR1 MNHEY, CDR2 SVGAGI. Trimming took off 1 base at V and 7 bases at J, with 13 bases between the two ends. The CDR3 contains 15 residues.